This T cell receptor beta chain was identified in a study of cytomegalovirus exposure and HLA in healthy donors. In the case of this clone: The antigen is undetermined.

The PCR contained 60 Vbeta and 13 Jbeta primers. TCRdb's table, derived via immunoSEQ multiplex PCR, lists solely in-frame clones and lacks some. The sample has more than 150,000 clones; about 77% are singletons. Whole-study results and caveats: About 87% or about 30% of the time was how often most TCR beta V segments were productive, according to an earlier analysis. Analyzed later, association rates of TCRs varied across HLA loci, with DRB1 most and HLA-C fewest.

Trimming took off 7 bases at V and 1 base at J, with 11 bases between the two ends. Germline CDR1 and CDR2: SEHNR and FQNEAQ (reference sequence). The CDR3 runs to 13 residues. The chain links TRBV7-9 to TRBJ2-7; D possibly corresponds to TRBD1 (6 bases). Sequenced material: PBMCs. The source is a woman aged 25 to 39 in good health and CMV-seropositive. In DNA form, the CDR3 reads TGTGCCAGCAACCCGACAGGTTCCTACGAGCAGTACTTC. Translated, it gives CASNPTGSYEQYF. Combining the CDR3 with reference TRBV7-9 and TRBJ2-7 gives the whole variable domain DTGVSQNPRHKITKRGQNVTFRCDPISEHNRLYWYRQTLGQGPEFLTYFQNEAQLEKSRLLSDRFSAERPKGSFSTLEIQRTEQGDSAMYLCASNPTGSYEQYFGPGTRLTVT.